A selection of T cell receptor beta chains follows, all from one sample in a study of blood T cell repertoires in COVID-19. Repertoires were generated with immunoSEQ multiplex PCR, while TCRdb's copy carries only in-frame clones and drops some. The data contain about 140,000 clones, roughly four fifths of them singletons. The sequencing sample was made of peripheral blood. These receptors all stem from a man at least 80 years old with acute or convalescent COVID-19. Each CDR3 is given with its conserved first and last residue. A D gene is named only where the DNA matches it firmly.

d_gene,v_gene,j_gene,CDR3aa,CDR3nt
TRBD2,TRBV12-3/TRBV12-4,TRBJ2-7,CASRLSGGYEQYF,TGTGCCAGCAGGCTTAGCGGGGGTTACGAGCAGTACTTC
NA,TRBV10-2,TRBJ2-2,CAIWRDRSSGELFF,TGCGCCATTTGGCGGGACAGATCGAGCGGGGAGCTGTTTTTT
TRBD2,TRBV7-2,TRBJ2-5,CASRQGTSGGTQYF,TGTGCCAGCAGACAGGGGACTAGCGGGGGGACCCAGTACTTC
TRBD1,TRBV2,TRBJ2-2,CASSLRTGSGELFF,TGTGCCAGCAGTCTTAGGACAGGGTCCGGGGAGCTGTTTTTT
TRBD1,TRBV27,TRBJ1-2,CASSGAGQGAVYGYTF,TGTGCCAGCAGTGGGGCGGGACAGGGGGCGGTCTATGGCTACACCTTC
TRBD1,TRBV7-9,TRBJ1-1,CASSSGTGGKEGRTEAFF,TGTGCCAGCAGCTCCGGGACAGGGGGAAAAGAAGGTAGAACTGAAGCTTTCTTT
TRBD1,TRBV10-3,TRBJ2-7,CAISRDRVTHEQYF,TGTGCCATCAGCCGGGACAGGGTAACGCACGAGCAGTACTTC
TRBD1,TRBV7-3,TRBJ2-5,CASSLGTEETQYF,TGTGCCAGCAGCTTAGGGACAGAAGAGACCCAGTACTTC
TRBD1,TRBV7-6,TRBJ2-3,CASSPGQSTDTQYF,TGTGCCAGCAGCCCGGGACAGAGCACAGATACGCAGTATTTT
TRBD2,TRBV20-1,TRBJ2-1,CSASPGGRGYEQFF,TGCAGTGCTAGTCCGGGCGGGAGGGGGTATGAGCAGTTCTTC
NA,TRBV12-1,TRBJ2-7,CASSFACPGTSYIYEQYF,TGTGCCAGCAGCTTTGCCTGCCCAGGAACTAGCTATATCTACGAGCAGTACTTC
NA,TRBV5-1,TRBJ2-7,CASNSQGGYEQYF,TGCGCCAGCAATTCCCAAGGGGGCTACGAGCAGTACTTC
TRBD1,TRBV6-5,TRBJ2-1,CASLVIDRAIEQFF,TGTGCCAGCTTAGTAATAGACAGGGCGATTGAGCAGTTCTTC
TRBD1,TRBV5-8,TRBJ1-5,CASSRTGGAIQPQHF,TGTGCCAGCAGCCGGACAGGGGGCGCGATTCAGCCCCAGCATTTT
NA,TRBV7-9,TRBJ1-1,CASEEERTEAFF,TGTGCCAGCGAGGAGGAGCGCACTGAAGCTTTCTTT